A single sample is the source of the 10 T cell receptor beta chains below, sequenced in a study of blood T cells in healthy people across ages. Primers used in a second PCR of roughly 7 to 11 cycles were a sample-barcoded 5' primer and a J-beta primer mix. MiXCR, applied by TCRdb to the 5' RACE reads, yields one record per CDR3 protein. The sample contains roughly 1 million distinct CDR3 sequences, about 25% of which appear only once. This sample also appeared in a second study, on T cells of mothers and their children.

Sequencing input: blood. All receptors come from a girl aged 2 to 10 in good health.

This clonotype has just a few counts. CDR3 loop: CAISEGDPETQYF. In nucleotides, the CDR3 is TGTGCCATCAGTGAAGGTGATCCAGAGACCCAGTACTTC. The chain is built from TRBV10-3 and TRBJ2-5; D remains unclear. Germline V CDR1 and CDR2: ENHRY, SYGVKD. The CDR3 is 13 residues long. Trimming removed 3 bases at V and 4 bases at J, with 9 bases between.

The chain joins TRBV4-1 to TRBJ2-3, with 8 positions matching TRBD2. In germline, CDR1 is MGHRA, CDR2 YSYEKL. This CDR3 region has 16 residues. The V gene end was trimmed by 4 bases and the J gene end by 4 bases; junction bases not matched to a gene: 10. CDR3 sequence reads: CASSRVAGGSSDTQYF. CDR3 nucleotide sequence: TGCGCCAGCAGCCGGGTTGCGGGGGGCTCTTCAGATACGCAGTATTTT.

The chain combines TRBV20-1 with TRBJ2-1, with 8 bases identical to TRBD2. Looked up from germline, CDR1 is DFQATT and CDR2 is SNEGSKA (reference sequence). The CDR3 covers 20 residues. The ends lost 3 bases at V and 0 bases at J; junction bases unmatched: 19. CDR3 in DNA: TGCAGTGCTAGGGAGAAACTTACTAGCGGACCGCTTAGCTCCTACAATGAGCAGTTCTTC. Its translation is CSAREKLTSGPLSSYNEQFF.

The CDR3 sequence is CASSLLLPGHEKLFF. CDR3 nucleotide sequence: TGTGCCAGCAGCTTATTGCTCCCTGGGCATGAAAAACTGTTTTTT. The chain links TRBV7-9 to TRBJ1-4; D gene ambiguous. The V end was cut by 2 bases, the J end by 6 bases, with 13 bases between. CDR3 size: 15 residues. Germline assignment: CDR1 SEHNR and CDR2 FQNEAQ (reference sequence).

This clonotype showed up just a few times. The rearrangement links TRBV11-2 to TRBJ2-5; D is uncertain. The DNA end is more similar to TRBJ2-7, so the J call may be wrong. The CDR3 consists of 14 residues. Germline V gene lookup returns CDR1 SGHAT and CDR2 FQNNGV. The CDR3 spells CASSEVPGPYEQYF. The CDR3, as DNA: TGTGCCAGCAGCGAAGTCCCGGGTCCCTACGAGCAGTACTTC.

The chain carries TRBV2 and TRBJ2-1, with TRBD2 matching 13 bases. Germline CDR1 is SNHLY and CDR2 is FYNNEI. The CDR3 extends over 15 amino acids. Unmatched junction bases numbered 7, after V lost 6 bases and J lost 8 bases. The CDR3 DNA reads TGTGCCAGCAGAAGACTAGCGGGAGGCCCGGATGAGCAGTTCTTC. Translation: CASRRLAGGPDEQFF.

This clonotype has more than one count but fewer than ten. The CDR3 sequence: CASSLAKGREFF. CDR3 bases: TGTGCCAGCAGCTTAGCGAAGGGCAGAGAGTTCTTC. This rearrangement joins TRBV7-2 to TRBJ2-1; D is undetermined. There are 12 residues in the CDR3. Germline V gene lookup returns CDR1 SGHTA and CDR2 FQGNSA. The germline V and J ends were trimmed by 0 bases and 14 bases, with 11 bases remaining between them.

The rearrangement links TRBV14 to TRBJ2-1; no definite D call. V dropped 5 bases and J dropped 10 bases, with 18 bases sitting between them. This CDR3 region has 14 residues. Per the germline V gene, CDR1 is SGHDN and CDR2 is FVKESK. The CDR3 DNA reads TGTGCCAGCAGCTACCAGACGGCCATCCGGGAGCAGTTCTTC. Protein sequence: CASSYQTAIREQFF.

The sample holds a few counts of this clonotype. The J gene is TRBJ2-3, the V gene TRBV6-5; no clear D gene. This CDR3 has 14 residues. Germline-derived CDR1 and CDR2 are MNHEY and SVGAGI. V was trimmed by 5 bases and J by 4 bases, leaving 13 bases between them. CDR3 region: CASSHGPEADTQYF. DNA for the CDR3: TGTGCCAGCAGTCACGGACCCGAGGCAGATACGCAGTATTTT.

This clonotype was seen more than once but under ten times. The chain has TRBV20-1 and TRBJ1-2; D uncertain. Germline CDR1 DFQATT, CDR2 SNEGSKA (reference sequence). The CDR3 is 12 amino acids. V dropped 5 bases and J dropped 13 bases, with 20 bases sitting between them. The DNA for the CDR3 is TGCAGTGCTGCGCACGGGATATATGGTTGCACCTTC. As protein: CSAAHGIYGCTF.